Listed here are 30 T cell receptor beta chains from one sample, sequenced in a study of cytomegalovirus exposure and HLA in healthy donors (dated by TCRdb to the late 2010s). The method was the immunoSEQ multiplex PCR assay. For the multiplex PCR, a mixture combining 60 forward primers for TCR Vbeta segments and 13 reverse primers for TCR Jbeta segments was used. In TCRdb, the immuneACCESS table is reduced to in-frame sequences with V and J assigned. These tables do not hold every clone; where another copy was compared, an unresolved V gene accounts for under half, and the others remain unexplained. This sample holds roughly 200,000 clones; over 75% were observed only once. The ten most abundant clones make up less than 0.65% of the sample. Sequenced: PBMCs. Receptors originate from a woman in her fifties or sixties in good health and CMV-seronegative.

A few counts support this clone. The chain joins TRBV2 to TRBJ2-7; D may be TRBD2 (6 bases). Germline V gene data show CDR1 as SNHLY and CDR2 as FYNNEI. The CDR3 has 11 residues. Trimming shortened V by 9 bases and J by 5 bases, and 11 bases separated the two germline ends. The CDR3 DNA is TGTGCCAGTAGCGGTAACGACGAGCAGTACTTC. It translates to CASSGNDEQYF.

This clone was observed a handful of times. This chain links TRBV29-1 with TRBJ2-1; a weak D match, TRBD1 (5 bases). The CDR3 runs to 13 residues. Germline V gene sequence: CDR1 SQVTM, CDR2 ANQGSEA. Deletions cut 5 bases from V and 1 base from J, with 9 bases between. CDR3 sequence reads: CSVRRGSYNEQFF. CDR3 sequence (DNA): TGCAGCGTTCGAAGGGGTTCCTACAATGAGCAGTTCTTC.

The chain couples TRBV7-2 to TRBJ2-2, with unresolved D. Germline lookup yields CDR1 SGHTA and CDR2 FQGNSA. CDR3 size: 15 residues. V lost 1 base, J lost 4 bases, and 10 bases lay in between. The CDR3 region has the DNA TGTGCCAGCAGCTTAGTCGCCTTTAGCACCGGGGAGCTGTTTTTT. Protein sequence: CASSLVAFSTGELFF.

This chain joins TRBV4-3 and TRBJ1-2; TRBD1 is a possible D gene (6 bases). The V gene lost 0 bases and the J gene lost 5 bases, with 16 bases spanning the gap. Germline V gene data show CDR1 as LGHNA and CDR2 as YSLEER. The CDR3 sequence is 16 residues long. The CDR3: CASSQDHGRGVYGYTF. In nucleotides, the CDR3 is TGCGCCAGCAGCCAAGATCACGGCAGGGGAGTATATGGCTACACCTTC.

The gene calls are TRBV5-1 and TRBJ2-7, with 14 bases aligning to TRBD2. The germline gives CDR1 SGHRS, CDR2 YFSETQ. This CDR3 has 16 residues. Trimming cost V 5 bases and J 4 bases; bases outside gene matches: 8. The CDR3 reads CASSPDGTSGSYEQYF. The CDR3 nucleotides read TGCGCCAGCAGTCCGGACGGGACTAGCGGGAGTTACGAGCAGTACTTC.

The rearrangement links TRBV5-1 to TRBJ2-1, with TRBD2 as a possible D gene (5 bases). V lost 4 bases and J 8 bases, leaving 16 bases between the germline ends. CDR3 size: 14 residues. Germline V gene data show CDR1 as SGHRS and CDR2 as YFSETQ. CDR3 sequence: CASSPGFSSYEQFF. Here the CDR3 DNA reads TGCGCCAGCAGCCCGGGATTCAGCAGCTATGAGCAGTTCTTC.

The chain carries TRBV4-2 and TRBJ2-1; D is ambiguous. Germline V gene data show CDR1 as LGHNA and CDR2 as YNFKEQ. Trimming pared 1 base from V and 6 bases from J, leaving 13 bases between. The CDR3 has 15 residues. The CDR3 DNA follows: TGTGCCAGCAGCCAAGGACCTGAGACGGGCAATGAGCAGTTCTTC. Protein sequence: CASSQGPETGNEQFF.

The CDR3 DNA reads as TGTGCCAGCAGTGACGGGACAGGACCCTACGAGCAGTACTTC. It is translated as CASSDGTGPYEQYF. V and J are TRBV6-1 and TRBJ2-7, with 8 nucleotides matching TRBD1. Germline lookup yields CDR1 MNHNS and CDR2 SASEGT. V lost 3 bases, J lost 2 bases, and 3 bases stayed unmatched. CDR3 size: 14 residues.

This clone was counted once. The rearrangement uses TRBV28 and TRBJ1-5, with TRBD1 as a possible D gene (5 bases). This CDR3 has 13 amino acids. The V end was cut by 3 bases, the J end by 4 bases, with 7 bases between. Looked up from germline, CDR1 is MDHEN and CDR2 is SYDVKM. The CDR3 DNA is TGTGCCAGCAGTTTGGGGCAGAATCAGCCCCAGCATTTT. Amino acid sequence: CASSLGQNQPQHF.

The chain combines TRBV5-8 with TRBJ1-2, with D unresolved. V shed 0 bases and J shed 4 bases, with 13 bases lying between them. The CDR3 extends over 15 amino acids. The V gene's germline CDR1 is SGHTS and CDR2 YDEGEE. The CDR3 region is CASSLESGRLYGYTF. Written as DNA, the CDR3 is TGTGCCAGCAGCTTGGAGTCCGGCAGACTCTATGGCTACACCTTC. Together with reference TRBV5-8 and TRBJ1-2, the CDR3 gives the full variable domain: EAGVTQSPTHLIKTRGQQATLRCSPISGHTSVYWYQQALGLGLQFLLWYDEGEERNRGNFPPRFSGRQFPNYSSELNVNALELEDSALYLCASSLESGRLYGYTFGSGTRLTVV.

This sequence joins TRBV11-2 and TRBJ2-3; D not resolved. This CDR3 contains 15 residues. V was clipped by 5 bases and J by 0 bases, with 12 bases between them. Germline V gene sequence: CDR1 SGHAT, CDR2 FQNNGV. DNA of the CDR3: TGTGCCAGCAGCCTTAGGTGGGCTAGCACAGATACGCAGTATTTT. It yields the protein CASSLRWASTDTQYF. The full variable domain, in which reference TRBV11-2 and TRBJ2-3 provide the parts outside the CDR3, is EAGVAQSPRYKIIEKRQSVAFWCNPISGHATLYWYQQILGQGPKLLIQFQNNGVVDDSQLPKDRFSAERLKGVDSTLKIQPAKLEDSAVYLCASSLRWASTDTQYFGPGTRLTVL.

The chain recombines TRBV5-1 with TRBJ1-1; no definite D call. Trimming pared 4 bases from V and 1 base from J, leaving 8 bases between. Germline CDR1 is SGHRS and CDR2 is YFSETQ. The CDR3 has 13 amino acids. The chain's CDR3 is CASSTNTNTEAFF. The CDR3 coding sequence is TGCGCCAGCAGCACAAACACGAACACTGAAGCTTTCTTT.

The DNA of the CDR3 is TGCGCCAGCAGCCAAGATCTGGTAGCGGGAGGTGAGACCCAGTACTTC. As protein: CASSQDLVAGGETQYF. The V and J genes are TRBV4-1 and TRBJ2-5; 10 bases are shared with TRBD2. Trimming removed 0 bases from V and 5 bases from J; junction bases left unmatched: 6. The CDR3 has 16 residues. CDR1 and CDR2 from the germline V gene are MGHRA and YSYEKL.

Regarding this clone: The same CDR3 can be traced to other DNA sequences in this sample. V and J are TRBV5-1 and TRBJ2-7; D is possibly TRBD2 (6 bases). Trimming removed 0 bases at V and 2 bases at J, with 12 bases between. Germline V gene data show CDR1 as SGHRS and CDR2 as YFSETQ. The CDR3 runs to 15 residues. CDR3 nucleotides: TGCGCCAGCAGCTTGGGGCAGGGAGGACCCTACGAGCAGTACTTC. This codes for CASSLGQGGPYEQYF.

This rearrangement joins TRBV14 to TRBJ2-2, with D perhaps TRBD2 (5 bases). Germline CDR1 reads SGHDN; CDR2 reads FVKESK. The CDR3 runs 19 residues. Trimming stripped 0 bases from V and 1 base from J, with 18 bases between. CDR3 DNA: TGTGCCAGCAGCCAAGAGGGGAGTCCGAGGATCCAGAACACCGGGGAGCTGTTTTTT. It is translated as CASSQEGSPRIQNTGELFF.

V usage is TRBV27 and J usage is TRBJ2-7; D is possibly TRBD1 (6 bases). The V and J ends lost 3 bases and 2 bases respectively, with 8 bases between them. Germline CDR1 reads MNHEY; CDR2 reads SMNVEV (reference sequence). The CDR3 totals 13 residues. The CDR3 coding sequence is TGTGCCAGCAGTTTCGGACAGACCTACGAGCAGTACTTC. It is translated as CASSFGQTYEQYF.

The chain combines TRBV19 with TRBJ1-1; 7 bases line up with TRBD1. V gave up 7 bases and J gave up 4 bases; unmatched junction bases: 12. Per germline, CDR1 LNHDA and CDR2 SQIVND (reference sequence). The CDR3 extends over 15 amino acids. In DNA, the CDR3 is TGTGCCAGTACCGCGTGGTGGGACAGCCCCACTGAAGCTTTCTTT. Translating gives CASTAWWDSPTEAFF.

The rearrangement uses TRBV6-6 and TRBJ2-3; D might be TRBD2 (7 bases). Trimming stripped 0 bases from V and 4 bases from J, with 14 bases between. The V gene's germline CDR1 is MNHNY and CDR2 SVGAGI (reference sequence). This CDR3 region has 16 residues. The CDR3 loop reads CASSYSGGAVADTQYF. The CDR3 DNA sequence: TGTGCCAGCAGTTACTCTGGGGGGGCCGTGGCAGATACGCAGTATTTT.

The chain couples TRBV7-3 to TRBJ2-1; TRBD2 matches at 7 bases. This CDR3 is built from 14 residues. Germline V CDR1 and CDR2: SGHTA, FQGTGA. V lost 6 bases and J lost 9; bases outside the gene matches: 11. CDR3 in DNA: TGTGCCAGCAGGGGAAGGAGGGAGGGGTCTGAGCAGTTCTTC. Amino acid sequence: CASRGRREGSEQFF.

The chain couples TRBV11-2 to TRBJ1-1; D might be TRBD1 (6 bases). Trimming stripped 10 bases from V and 4 bases from J, with 19 bases between. This CDR3 comprises 14 residues. Per germline, CDR1 SGHAT and CDR2 FQNNGV. The CDR3 sequence is CATTRFGGATEAFF. CDR3 DNA sequence: TGTGCCACAACAAGGTTCGGGGGGGCCACTGAAGCTTTCTTT.

The J gene is TRBJ1-2, the V gene TRBV7-6; 8 bases map to TRBD1. Looked up from germline, CDR1 is SGHVS and CDR2 is FNYEAQ. V gave up 8 bases and J gave up 1 base; unmatched junction bases: 9. This CDR3 comprises 15 residues. CDR3 sequence reads: CASGGGQGRNYGYTF. The CDR3 DNA follows: TGTGCCAGCGGGGGTGGACAGGGACGTAACTATGGCTACACCTTC.

The rearrangement links TRBV7-8 to TRBJ2-7; TRBD1 aligns across 10 bases. The ends lost 7 bases at V and 5 bases at J; junction bases unmatched: 11. CDR3 length: 15 residues. Germline lookup yields CDR1 SGHVS and CDR2 FQNEAQ. The chain's CDR3 is CASTPFGTGVDEQYF. Here the CDR3 DNA reads TGTGCCAGCACCCCATTCGGGACAGGGGTCGACGAGCAGTACTTC.

The chain joins TRBV6-6 to TRBJ1-1; possibly TRBD1 for D (6 bases). The germline V gene encodes CDR1 MNHNY and CDR2 SVGAGI (reference sequence). The CDR3 consists of 13 residues. The V end lost 6 bases, the J end lost 6 bases, and 14 bases lay between the germline ends. The CDR3 DNA reads as TGTGCCAGCAGCCCTCGGACAGACTCTGAAGCTTTCTTT. Its protein is CASSPRTDSEAFF.

The chain uses TRBV2 and TRBJ2-5; no firm D call. The V and J ends lost 8 bases and 4 bases respectively, with 14 bases between them. This CDR3 is built from 13 residues. CDR1 is SNHLY, CDR2 FYNNEI, per germline. The CDR3 spells CASENPRPETQYF. The CDR3 nucleotides read TGTGCCAGCGAAAACCCTAGGCCAGAGACCCAGTACTTC.

The chain recombines TRBV9 with TRBJ2-7; 7 bases are shared with TRBD1. Per germline, CDR1 SGDLS and CDR2 YYNGEE. There are 12 residues in the CDR3. The ends lost 3 bases at V and 3 bases at J; junction bases unmatched: 0. The CDR3 loop reads CASSGQGYEQYF. The CDR3 bases are TGTGCCAGCAGCGGACAGGGCTACGAGCAGTACTTC.

The chain joins TRBV11-2 to TRBJ2-3, with 13 bases aligning to TRBD2. This CDR3 region has 16 residues. V was clipped by 5 bases and J by 3 bases; unmatched bases: 5. Germline V lookup: CDR1 SGHAT, CDR2 FQNNGV. CDR3 sequence: CASSDGLAGVTDTQYF. In DNA, the CDR3 is TGTGCCAGCAGCGATGGACTAGCGGGAGTAACAGATACGCAGTATTTT. The entire variable domain, with the rest obtained from reference TRBV11-2 and TRBJ2-3, is as follows: EAGVAQSPRYKIIEKRQSVAFWCNPISGHATLYWYQQILGQGPKLLIQFQNNGVVDDSQLPKDRFSAERLKGVDSTLKIQPAKLEDSAVYLCASSDGLAGVTDTQYFGPGTRLTVL.

The V call is TRBV4-3, the J call TRBJ2-6; D may be TRBD2 (5 bases). Germline V gene lookup returns CDR1 LGHNA and CDR2 YSLEER. This CDR3 contains 16 residues. The germline V and J ends were trimmed by 1 base and 0 bases, with 7 bases remaining between them. The CDR3 bases are TGCGCCAGCAGCCAAGCCCGGGGCTCTGGGGCCAACGTCCTGACTTTC. Its translation: CASSQARGSGANVLTF.

V and J are TRBV19 and TRBJ1-2, with D perhaps matching TRBD1 (5 bases). The V gene's germline CDR1 is LNHDA and CDR2 SQIVND (reference sequence). V was trimmed by 5 bases and J by 2 bases, leaving 12 bases between them. The CDR3 runs 14 residues. The CDR3 region is CASSPGGVNYGYTF. DNA for the CDR3: TGTGCCAGTAGTCCCGGAGGGGTAAACTATGGCTACACCTTC.

The chain is built from TRBV9 and TRBJ1-5, with D perhaps TRBD1 (5 bases). The length of the CDR3 is 15 residues. The V gene lost 0 bases and the J gene lost 2 bases, with 9 bases spanning the gap. CDR1 is SGDLS and CDR2 is YYNGEE in the germline V gene. The CDR3 sequence: CASSVGGAGNQPQHF. The CDR3 DNA is TGTGCCAGCAGCGTAGGGGGCGCGGGCAATCAGCCCCAGCATTTT. The variable domain in full, with the rest retrieved from reference TRBV9 and TRBJ1-5, is DSGVTQTPKHLITATGQRVTLRCSPRSGDLSVYWYQQSLDQGLQFLIQYYNGEERAKGNILERFSAQQFPDLHSELNLSSLELGDSALYFCASSVGGAGNQPQHFGDGTRLSIL.

CDR3 region: CASRQGGQGAKQYF. CDR3 DNA: TGTGCCAGTAGACAGGGCGGACAGGGGGCAAAGCAGTACTTC. The chain links TRBV19 to TRBJ2-7; 11 nucleotides match TRBD1. Germline lookup yields CDR1 LNHDA and CDR2 SQIVND (reference sequence). The CDR3 has 14 amino acids. J lost 8 bases, V lost 6 bases, and 9 bases had no gene match.